In its sample, the clone carrying this TCR beta chain was seen once. A linear amplification protocol produced the TCR libraries from 400 to 550 ng of total RNA. TCRdb reprocessed the reads with MiXCR, giving one entry per CDR3 protein. The table has roughly 200,000 distinct CDR3 sequences, about four fifths seen once. The data derive from a study of healthy donors' naive CD4 and CD8 T cells. Study information: Donors, half of them female, were 20-25, 40-50 or 60-70 years old.

The CDR3 extends over 16 amino acids. The V end lost 2 bases, the J end lost 6 bases, and 17 bases lay between the germline ends. Germline V CDR1 and CDR2: LNHNV, YYDKDF (reference sequence). The receptor was derived from a pool of human donors in good health; the sample pools cells from several healthy donors. The chain is built from TRBV15 and TRBJ2-1, with D perhaps assigned TRBD1 or TRBD2 (5 bases each). Sequenced sample: naive CD4+ and CD8+ T cells sorted from blood, pooled from several donors. CDR3 nucleotides: TGTGCCACCAGCAGATCTCCCGGGGCTGGTAGCAATGAGCAGTTCTTC. Translating it yields CATSRSPGAGSNEQFF.